This T cell receptor (beta chain) was recovered during a study of beta chain features in type 1 diabetes. The wider study: Over all samples combined, some 110 million sorted cells were examined. Regarding the study as a whole: Type 1 diabetes patients had TCRB CDR3s that were shorter (moderately but significantly so) in all four CD4+ subsets. The VDJ junctions of type 1 diabetes patients carried fewer insertions and more deletions.

This CDR3 comprises 12 residues. The germline CDR1 and CDR2 sequences are SQVTM and ANQGSEA. The junction had 8 bases not matched to a gene; V was cut back by 8 bases and J by 5 bases. This clone was seen a handful of times. The antigen remains undetermined. The whole isolated RNA underwent reverse transcription, so sequencing captured expressed TCRB transcripts. Profiling relied on immunoSEQ multiplex PCR, and the TCRdb table lists in-frame clones only, not all of them. The data contain around 360,000 clones, around an eighth of them seen just once; the ten biggest clones take up 0.0095% to 0.013%. Each sorted fraction was over 95% pure.

Sequencing was carried out using naive CD4+ T cells from blood. The V and J genes are TRBV29-1 and TRBJ2-7, with 8 bases lining up with TRBD1. The TCR sequence derives from a woman under 30 with type 1 diabetes. In nucleotides, the CDR3 is TGCAGCTTCCGGACAGGGACACACGAGCAGTACTTC. Protein product: CSFRTGTHEQYF.